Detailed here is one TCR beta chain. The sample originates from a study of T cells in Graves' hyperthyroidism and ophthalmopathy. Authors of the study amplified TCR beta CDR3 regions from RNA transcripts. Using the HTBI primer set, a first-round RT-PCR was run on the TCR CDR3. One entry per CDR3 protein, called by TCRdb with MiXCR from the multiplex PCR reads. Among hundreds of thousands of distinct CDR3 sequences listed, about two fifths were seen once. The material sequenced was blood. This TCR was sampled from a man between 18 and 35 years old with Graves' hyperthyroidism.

CDR3 sequence: CATSPLDLGHPGQGGNQPQHF. The CDR3 coding sequence is TGTGCCACCAGCCCCCTGGATCTAGGCCACCCGGGACAGGGAGGCAATCAGCCCCAGCATTTT. The chain combines TRBV15 with TRBJ1-5; TRBD1 matches 9 bases. This CDR3 spans 21 amino acids. Germline V gene data show CDR1 as LNHNV and CDR2 as YYDKDF (reference sequence). The junction had 22 bases not matched to a gene; V was cut back by 5 bases and J by 2 bases.